These 23 T cell receptor beta chains originate from one sample sequenced in a study of T-cell reconstitution after alpha-beta-depleted transplantation in children. Library preparation (for TCRbeta) was performed with unique molecular identifiers. TCRdb processed the PCR reads anew with MiXCR; each CDR3 protein has one entry. Altogether fewer than 120,000 distinct CDR3 sequences are present, around a tenth being singletons, with the ten largest covering roughly 8%. Sequencing used PBMCs from the stem cell graft donor, obtained from the stem cell graft. These receptors originate from a human donor who donated a stem cell graft to a child with acute lymphoblastic leukemia.

This clonotype occurred many times. The chain employs TRBV20-1 and TRBJ1-3; no definite D call. Germline V gene sequence: CDR1 DFQATT, CDR2 SNEGSKA (reference sequence). The CDR3 length is 18 residues. Trimming stripped 2 bases from V and 1 base from J, with 21 bases between. This chain's CDR3 is CSARLPVPQRDSGNTIYF. As DNA, the CDR3 is TGCAGTGCTAGACTCCCGGTCCCGCAGAGGGATTCTGGAAACACCATATATTTT.

This clonotype was counted many times. The CDR3 DNA reads as TGTGCCAGCAGTCCAGAGGGACAGGGGACCTCTGGGGCCAACGTCCTGACTTTC. Translation: CASSPEGQGTSGANVLTF. J is TRBJ2-6 and V is TRBV27; TRBD1 matches at 10 bases. Germline V gives CDR1 MNHEY, CDR2 SMNVEV (reference sequence). CDR3 length: 18 residues. With V trimmed by 5 bases and J by 0 bases, 7 bases remained unmatched.

This clonotype was seen many times. In nucleotides, the CDR3 is TGTGCCAGCAGTGCCGGTAGGAGGACTGAAGCTTTCTTT. Residues: CASSAGRRTEAFF. The chain combines TRBV2 with TRBJ1-1; D unclear. The CDR3 extends over 13 amino acids. The ends were cut back, 4 bases at V and 5 bases at J, with 11 bases in the middle. Germline values: CDR1 SNHLY, CDR2 FYNNEI.

This clonotype was seen many times. The V and J genes are TRBV10-1 and TRBJ2-5; 9 nucleotides line up with TRBD1. The junction had 1 base not matched to a gene; V was cut back by 4 bases and J by 7 bases. There are 12 residues in the CDR3. Germline CDR1 is WNHNN and CDR2 is SYGVQD (reference sequence). The CDR3: CASSADRGTQYF. CDR3 DNA sequence: TGCGCCAGCAGTGCGGACAGGGGGACCCAGTACTTC.

The sample holds many counts of this clonotype. The rearrangement links TRBV9 to TRBJ2-7, with 9 bases matching TRBD1. Germline values: CDR1 SGDLS, CDR2 YYNGEE. Trimming took 0 bases from V and 2 from J; bases not matched to a gene: 3. The CDR3 covers 15 residues. The CDR3 DNA reads TGTGCCAGCAGCGTAGGGACAGGGGAGCCCTACGAGCAGTACTTC. Amino acid sequence: CASSVGTGEPYEQYF.

This clonotype was observed at least ten times. V is TRBV5-1 and J is TRBJ1-1; 7 bases match TRBD1. The CDR3 is 14 residues long. The J segment lost 4 bases and the V segment lost 3 bases, leaving 6 bases of the junction unmatched. Germline lookup yields CDR1 SGHRS and CDR2 YFSETQ. The CDR3 DNA reads as TGCGCCAGCAGCTCCATAGGGGGCGGCACTGAAGCTTTCTTT. Translation: CASSSIGGGTEAFF.

This clonotype was picked up many times. The CDR3 reads CATLTASGANVLTF. Here the CDR3 DNA reads TGTGCCACCCTGACAGCCTCTGGGGCCAACGTCCTGACTTTC. The chain couples TRBV28 to TRBJ2-6; a possible D gene is TRBD1 (5 bases). The germline V and J ends were trimmed by 10 bases and 0 bases, with 10 bases remaining between them. The CDR3 loop spans 14 amino acids. Germline assignment: CDR1 MDHEN and CDR2 SYDVKM.

The table lists this clonotype with many counts. The chain has TRBV5-6 and TRBJ2-3, with 9 bases fitting TRBD2. The CDR3 is made up of 16 amino acids. From germline, CDR1 is SGHDT and CDR2 YYEEEE. V dropped 0 bases and J dropped 1; count of bases not matched to a gene: 3. In DNA form, the CDR3 reads TGTGCCAGCAGCTTGGGGGGACTAGCAGGCACAGATACGCAGTATTTT. Translation gives CASSLGGLAGTDTQYF.

In its sample, this clonotype was seen many times. This chain connects TRBV4-1 to TRBJ2-7; D not resolved. This CDR3 is built from 14 residues. V lost 0 bases, J lost 4 bases, and 10 bases lay in between. In germline, CDR1 is MGHRA, CDR2 YSYEKL. The CDR3, as DNA: TGCGCCAGCAGCCAAGAAACTACGACATACGAGCAGTACTTC. It is translated as CASSQETTTYEQYF.

This clonotype was recorded many times. The chain uses TRBV7-2 and TRBJ1-5; D gene unclear. Germline V lookup: CDR1 SGHTA, CDR2 FQGNSA. Trimming left V 1 base short and J 4 bases short, with 8 bases between. This CDR3 spans 14 amino acids. The CDR3 is CASSLVVGNQPQHF. The DNA of the CDR3 is TGTGCCAGCAGCTTAGTGGTGGGTAATCAGCCCCAGCATTTT.

This clonotype was found a few times. The chain combines TRBV2 with TRBJ2-4, with TRBD1 matching 7 bases. This CDR3 region has 18 residues. The J segment lost 0 bases and the V segment lost 3 bases, leaving 11 bases of the junction unmatched. The germline V gene has CDR1 SNHLY and CDR2 FYNNEI. CDR3 in amino acids: CASSETGNDYGAKNIQYF. The CDR3 nucleotides are TGTGCCAGCAGTGAGACAGGGAATGACTATGGAGCCAAAAACATTCAGTACTTC.

This clonotype was recorded at least ten times. The DNA of the CDR3 is TGTGCCAGCAGTTTTGGGGCGGGGGGGCCAGGGAGAACCTACAATGAGCAGTTCTTC. Translated, it gives CASSFGAGGPGRTYNEQFF. The V call is TRBV12-3 or TRBV12-4, the J call TRBJ2-1; 9 bases line up with TRBD2. The CDR3 spans 19 residues. The V segment lost 3 bases and the J segment 2 bases; nucleotides outside the gene matches: 14.

Many counts were recorded for this clonotype. The J gene is TRBJ2-7, the V gene TRBV15; 10 bases are a match to TRBD1. Germline V lookup: CDR1 LNHNV, CDR2 YYDKDF (reference sequence). V gave up 0 bases and J gave up 4 bases; unmatched junction bases: 3. The CDR3 contains 15 residues. The CDR3 DNA is TGTGCCACCAGCAGAGATGGGACAGGGGTTTACGAGCAGTACTTC. This sequence encodes CATSRDGTGVYEQYF.

This clonotype was seen many times. J is TRBJ1-1 and V is TRBV29-1, with 9 bases identical to TRBD1. This CDR3 has 15 residues. Germline trimming cut 4 bases from V and 1 base from J; bases unmatched to any gene: 7. Germline V gene sequence: CDR1 SQVTM, CDR2 ANQGSEA. The CDR3 nucleotides are TGCAGCGTTGGTCGGGACAGGGTGGAGAACACTGAAGCTTTCTTT. Encoded protein: CSVGRDRVENTEAFF.

This rearrangement joins TRBV5-1 to TRBJ2-2; 10 bases are shared with TRBD2. This CDR3 region has 20 residues. Germline CDR1 SGHRS, CDR2 YFSETQ. With 4 bases clipped from V and 0 bases from J, the junction kept 15 bases outside the gene matches. CDR3 sequence: CASSTPSDSSGRANTGELFF. The CDR3 bases are TGCGCCAGCAGCACCCCCAGCGATTCCAGCGGGAGGGCGAACACCGGGGAGCTGTTTTTT.

This clonotype was found many times. The chain recombines TRBV18 with TRBJ2-7; TRBD1 agrees at 7 bases. The CDR3 has 14 amino acids. Looked up from germline, CDR1 is KGHSH and CDR2 is LQKENI. V lost 6 bases, J lost 7 bases, and 12 bases stayed unmatched. CDR3 nucleotides: TGTGCCAGCTCGCCGCTTAGGGGGCCTGGGGAGCAGTACTTC. It yields the protein CASSPLRGPGEQYF.

This clonotype was seen at least ten times. The rearrangement joins TRBV5-6 to TRBJ2-7; D might be TRBD1 (5 bases). CDR3 size: 16 residues. The germline V and J ends were trimmed by 3 bases and 3 bases, with 19 bases remaining between them. Germline V lookup: CDR1 SGHDT, CDR2 YYEEEE. The CDR3, as DNA: TGTGCCAGCAGCTCTGGTCCCGAGACAGAATACTACGAGCAGTACTTC. Protein product: CASSSGPETEYYEQYF.

The sample holds many counts of this clonotype. The chain links TRBV5-1 to TRBJ2-7, with 9 bases fitting TRBD1. CDR3 length: 15 amino acids. V was clipped by 4 bases and J by 6 bases; unmatched bases: 11. Germline V CDR1 and CDR2: SGHRS, YFSETQ. CDR3 protein: CASSVAGTGKSEQYF. The DNA for the CDR3 is TGCGCCAGCAGCGTCGCCGGGACAGGGAAGTCCGAGCAGTACTTC.

In this sample, this clonotype turned up many times. The chain employs TRBV7-2 and TRBJ2-7, with TRBD2 as a possible D gene (5 bases). V was trimmed by 7 bases and J by 6 bases, leaving 13 bases between them. Germline V gives CDR1 SGHTA, CDR2 FQGNSA. This CDR3 comprises 12 residues. Here the CDR3 reads CASNLGVGEQYF. The CDR3 bases are TGTGCCAGCAACCTCGGGGTGGGCGAGCAGTACTTC.

Of note for this clonotype: This could be a read error, since a much larger clone is one nucleotide away. The CDR3 sequence is CASTIPGSNEHYF. In DNA, the CDR3 is TGTGCCAGCACAATACCGGGGTCCAACGAGCACTACTTC. The V gene is TRBV6-6, the J gene TRBJ2-7, with D tentatively TRBD2 (5 bases). CDR3 size: 13 residues. The V gene's germline CDR1 is MNHNY and CDR2 SVGAGI (reference sequence).

This clonotype was counted at least ten times. CDR3 loop: CASSLSDNEQFF. The CDR3 region has the DNA TGTGCCAGCAGCTTGTCGGACAATGAGCAGTTCTTC. The chain uses TRBV5-6 and TRBJ2-1; no firm D call. The germline gives CDR1 SGHDT, CDR2 YYEEEE. CDR3 length equals 12 residues. V was clipped by 1 base and J by 5 bases, with 4 bases between them.

In this sample, this clonotype turned up many times. V is TRBV12-3 or TRBV12-4 and J is TRBJ1-2; D is undetermined. The CDR3 spans 12 residues. V gave up 4 bases and J gave up 2 bases, with 5 bases separating them. Written as DNA, the CDR3 is TGTGCCAGCAGTTCCGGGAACTATGGCTACACCTTC. The encoded protein is CASSSGNYGYTF.

The gene calls are TRBV18 and TRBJ2-2; 8 bases align to TRBD2. From germline, CDR1 is KGHSH and CDR2 LQKENI. The CDR3 is 15 residues long. Trimming removed 3 bases from V and 7 bases from J; junction bases left unmatched: 7. The CDR3 sequence: CASSPSGLVGGELFF. CDR3 DNA sequence: TGTGCCAGCTCACCCTCGGGACTAGTTGGCGGGGAGCTGTTTTTT.